This TCR beta chain stems from a study of vaccination effects on CD4 cells after COVID-19. CDR1 is DFQATT and CDR2 is SNEGSKA in the germline V gene (reference sequence). Between the trimmed V and J ends, which lost 3 bases and 6 bases, there was a span of 15 bases. This CDR3 has 14 residues. The ViraFEST assay expanded antigen-specific CD4+ T cells with viral peptide pools before sequencing. Isolation of CD4+ T cells took place after more than 9 days of culture. The vaccine recipients had no prior SARS-CoV-2 infection, with negative nucleocapsid antibodies. On this clone itself: Its specificity is not known.

Using immunoSEQ multiplex PCR, the repertoire was profiled, and TCRdb retains in-frame clones only, with some absent. The sample carries fewer than 70,000 clones, 75% to 90% recorded once. The source was CD4+ T cells from PBMCs cultured with SARS-CoV-2 spike peptides, collected before COVID-19 vaccination. This TCR came from a human donor who received a COVID-19 vaccine. The rearrangement uses TRBV20-1 and TRBJ1-5; tentative D call: TRBD1 (6 bases). The CDR3 protein is CSASRMGAGQPQHF. Here the CDR3 DNA reads TGCAGTGCTAGTAGGATGGGGGCCGGTCAGCCCCAGCATTTT.